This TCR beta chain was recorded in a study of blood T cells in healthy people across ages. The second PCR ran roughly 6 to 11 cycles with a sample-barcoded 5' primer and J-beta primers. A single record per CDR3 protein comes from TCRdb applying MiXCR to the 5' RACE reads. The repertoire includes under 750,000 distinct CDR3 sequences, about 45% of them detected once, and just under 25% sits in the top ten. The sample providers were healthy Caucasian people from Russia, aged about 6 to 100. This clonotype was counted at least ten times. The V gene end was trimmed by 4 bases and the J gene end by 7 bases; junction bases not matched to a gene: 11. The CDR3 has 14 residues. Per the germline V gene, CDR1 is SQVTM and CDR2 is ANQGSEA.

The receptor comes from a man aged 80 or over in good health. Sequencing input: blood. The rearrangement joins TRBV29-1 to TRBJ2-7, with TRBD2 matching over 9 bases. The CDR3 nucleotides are TGCAGCGTTGTTATCCCTAGCGGGGAAGTAGAGCAGTACTTC. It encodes CSVVIPSGEVEQYF.